This T cell receptor beta chain was sequenced in a study of Graves' ophthalmopathy and Graves' hyperthyroidism. Study-level results: Thyroid clonotypes that were expanded above 0.001 frequency mostly also appeared in blood. Discriminating ophthalmopathy from stable hyperthyroidism, a 13-signature model attained a sensitivity of 85% to 90% and a specificity of approximately 77%.

On this clonotype itself: Its cognate antigen is unknown.

Moderate-to-severe activity, with CAS ≥3, NOSPECS ≥4 and duration under 3 months, characterized the donors with ophthalmopathy. As the template, RNA transcripts were used to amplify TCR beta CDR3 regions. Following a first-round RT-PCR that used HTBI primers, a second-round multiplex PCR was carried out. TCRdb passed the multiplex PCR reads through MiXCR, listing each CDR3 protein once. Among some 240,000 distinct CDR3 sequences listed, about 47% were seen once. Germline trimming cut 5 bases from V and 2 bases from J; bases unmatched to any gene: 9. The CDR3 totals 16 residues. The sequence was collected from an adult man with Graves' ophthalmopathy. The V call is TRBV12-3 or TRBV12-4, the J call TRBJ1-5, with 7 bases matching TRBD1. Sequenced sample: peripheral blood. CDR3 coding DNA: TGTGCCAGCAGTACCGGGAACAGGGGCGGCAATCAGCCCCAGCATTTT. This codes for CASSTGNRGGNQPQHF.